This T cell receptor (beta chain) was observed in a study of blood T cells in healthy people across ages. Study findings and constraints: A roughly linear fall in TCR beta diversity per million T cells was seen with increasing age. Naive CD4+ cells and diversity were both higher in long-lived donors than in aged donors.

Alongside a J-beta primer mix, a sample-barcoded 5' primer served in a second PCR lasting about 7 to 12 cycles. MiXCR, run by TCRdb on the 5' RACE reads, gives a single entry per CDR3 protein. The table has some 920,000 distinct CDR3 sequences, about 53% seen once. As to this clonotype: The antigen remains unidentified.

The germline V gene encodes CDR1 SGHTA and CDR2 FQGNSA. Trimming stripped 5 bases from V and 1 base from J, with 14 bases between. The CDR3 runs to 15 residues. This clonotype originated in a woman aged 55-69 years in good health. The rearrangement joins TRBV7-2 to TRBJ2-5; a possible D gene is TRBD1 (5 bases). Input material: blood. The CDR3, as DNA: TGTGCCAGCAGCCCTCAGGGAATCCCCCAAGAGACCCAGTACTTC. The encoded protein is CASSPQGIPQETQYF.